These 21 T cell receptor beta chains share one sample of origin, sequenced in a study of blood T cell repertoires in COVID-19. Produced via immunoSEQ multiplex PCR; TCRdb's table is partial and in-frame only. The table shows around 140,000 clones, with about four fifths occurring only once. What was sequenced was peripheral blood. The origin of the receptors is a man in his thirties or forties with COVID-19, enrolled during active disease.

The genes are TRBV5-6 and TRBJ1-1, with D possibly matching TRBD1 (5 bases). The CDR3 runs 15 residues. Germline V gives CDR1 SGHDT, CDR2 YYEEEE. Trimming took off 2 bases at V and 4 bases at J, with 15 bases between the two ends. The CDR3 DNA is TGTGCCAGCAGCTTAGCTGGGGGGTTAGGCACTGAAGCTTTCTTT. Translating gives CASSLAGGLGTEAFF.

This CDR3 reads CASSSFIRTGREYF. The CDR3 DNA reads TGTGCCAGCAGTTCATTCATAAGGACAGGCCGAGAGTACTTC. V and J are TRBV27 and TRBJ2-7, with TRBD1 matching over 7 bases. The CDR3 totals 14 residues. Germline values: CDR1 MNHEY, CDR2 SMNVEV (reference sequence). Losses at the gene ends were 4 bases for V and 11 bases for J; bases not matched to a gene: 14.

The chain is built from TRBV28 and TRBJ2-7, with D tentatively TRBD2 (6 bases). Germline lookup yields CDR1 MDHEN and CDR2 SYDVKM. CDR3 length: 14 residues. V lost 6 bases and J 4 bases, leaving 16 bases between the germline ends. This CDR3 reads CASSPGGTLYEQYF. CDR3 in DNA: TGTGCCAGCAGCCCTGGGGGGACCCTATACGAGCAGTACTTC. The full variable domain, rest sourced from reference TRBV28 and TRBJ2-7, is DVKVTQSSRYLVKRTGEKVFLECVQDMDHENMFWYRQDPGLGLRLIYFSYDVKMKEKGDIPEGYSVSREKKERFSLILESASTNQTSMYLCASSPGGTLYEQYFGPGTRLTVT.

The chain carries TRBV28 and TRBJ1-5, with D possibly TRBD1 on 6 matching bases. Trimming removed 5 bases at V and 6 bases at J, with 17 bases between. In germline, CDR1 is MDHEN, CDR2 SYDVKM. CDR3 length: 15 residues. The CDR3 is CASSPRETGIQPQHF. The CDR3 DNA reads TGTGCCAGCAGTCCCCGGGAAACAGGGATTCAGCCCCAGCATTTT.

V is TRBV4-1 and J is TRBJ1-4; 7 nucleotides agree with TRBD1. The CDR3 sequence is 15 residues long. CDR1 is MGHRA, CDR2 YSYEKL, per germline. The J segment lost 5 bases and the V segment lost 0 bases, leaving 3 bases of the junction unmatched. The CDR3 region is CASSQEGQRNEKLFF. The CDR3 nucleotides are TGCGCCAGCAGCCAAGAGGGACAGAGAAATGAAAAACTGTTTTTT.

This chain links TRBV11-2 with TRBJ2-2; D gene uncertain. The V end lost 1 base, the J end lost 0 bases, and 6 bases lay between the germline ends. CDR3 length: 15 amino acids. Per the germline V gene, CDR1 is SGHAT and CDR2 is FQNNGV. CDR3 protein: CASSLGRSNTGELFF. The CDR3 DNA reads TGTGCCAGCAGCTTAGGGAGATCGAACACCGGGGAGCTGTTTTTT.

The J gene is TRBJ1-1, the V gene TRBV12-3 or TRBV12-4, with D perhaps matching TRBD1 (5 bases). The CDR3 covers 13 residues. V was pared by 6 bases and J by 3 bases, with 11 bases between. CDR3 residues: CASRLTVDTEAFF. The CDR3 DNA sequence: TGTGCCAGCAGACTGACAGTTGACACTGAAGCTTTCTTT.

This clone was picked up a small number of times. The chain uses TRBV10-1 and TRBJ2-1, with 10 bases lining up with TRBD2. Germline V gene lookup returns CDR1 WNHNN and CDR2 SYGVQD (reference sequence). CDR3 size: 15 residues. The V and J ends lost 4 bases and 6 bases, in that order; junction bases with no gene match: 6. CDR3 residues: CASSARASGSNEQFF. For the CDR3, the DNA is TGCGCCAGCAGTGCCCGGGCTAGCGGGAGCAATGAGCAGTTCTTC.

The chain carries TRBV6-5 and TRBJ2-7; D is perhaps TRBD2 (6 bases). The CDR3 loop spans 13 amino acids. Trimming stripped 9 bases from V and 1 base from J, with 13 bases between. Per germline, CDR1 MNHEY and CDR2 SVGAGI. This CDR3 reads CASGTAGSYEQYF. CDR3 bases: TGTGCCAGTGGGACGGCGGGATCCTACGAGCAGTACTTC.

The rearrangement joins TRBV19 to TRBJ2-5; D is ambiguous. Germline lookup yields CDR1 LNHDA and CDR2 SQIVND (reference sequence). With 5 bases removed from V and 7 bases from J, the gap between germline ends came to 14 bases. CDR3 size: 13 residues. CDR3 nucleotide sequence: TGTGCCAGTAGTGCTATCTCCCCAGGGACCCAGTACTTC. Residues: CASSAISPGTQYF. Supplemented by reference TRBV19 and TRBJ2-5, the full variable domain reads DGGITQSPKYLFRKEGQNVTLSCEQNLNHDAMYWYRQDPGQGLRLIYYSQIVNDFQKGDIAEGYSVSREKKESFPLTVTSAQKNPTAFYLCASSAISPGTQYFGPGTRLLVL.

This chain uses TRBV20-1 with TRBJ1-1, with 9 bases matching TRBD1. V lost 4 bases to trimming and J lost 11 bases; unmatched junction nucleotides: 5. Germline V gives CDR1 DFQATT, CDR2 SNEGSKA (reference sequence). CDR3 length equals 11 residues. The CDR3 spells CSATQQGAAFF. CDR3 sequence (DNA): TGCAGTGCTACTCAACAGGGGGCGGCTTTCTTT.

This clone showed up just once. This chain joins TRBV24-1 and TRBJ2-7, with TRBD2 as a possible D gene (6 bases). Germline V gives CDR1 KGHDR, CDR2 SFDVKD. This CDR3 contains 13 residues. Trimming left V 4 bases short and J 4 bases short, with 10 bases between. The CDR3 region is CATSDGGDYEQYF. Here the CDR3 DNA reads TGTGCCACCAGTGACGGCGGGGATTACGAGCAGTACTTC.

V gene TRBV12-3 or TRBV12-4 combines with J gene TRBJ1-2; tentative D call: TRBD1 (6 bases). V lost 6 bases to trimming and J lost 8 bases, with 13 bases between them. This CDR3 comprises 12 residues. The CDR3 DNA is TGTGCCAGCAGCCAGACAGGCGCCGGCTACACCTTC. This gives the protein CASSQTGAGYTF.

This chain joins TRBV4-1 and TRBJ2-5; D perhaps matches TRBD1 (6 bases). Germline values: CDR1 MGHRA, CDR2 YSYEKL. The V end lost 1 base, the J end lost 4 bases, and 10 bases lay between the germline ends. CDR3 length: 14 amino acids. The CDR3 reads CASSQVKGGETQYF. CDR3 bases: TGCGCCAGCAGCCAAGTGAAAGGGGGAGAGACCCAGTACTTC.

The J gene is TRBJ1-2, the V gene TRBV19; D not certain. Germline lookup yields CDR1 LNHDA and CDR2 SQIVND (reference sequence). The CDR3 has 14 amino acids. V lost 4 bases to trimming and J lost 7 bases, with 16 bases between them. The CDR3 is CASSTHDPRGGYTF. The CDR3 coding sequence is TGTGCCAGTAGTACACACGACCCGCGAGGTGGCTACACCTTC.

This chain joins TRBV19 and TRBJ2-1; 10 nucleotides match TRBD2. Per germline, CDR1 LNHDA and CDR2 SQIVND (reference sequence). The V gene end was trimmed by 11 bases and the J gene end by 4 bases; junction bases not matched to a gene: 8. The CDR3 runs 14 residues. CDR3 residues: CAAQSTSGYNEQFF. CDR3 nucleotides: TGTGCCGCCCAGTCGACTAGCGGGTACAATGAGCAGTTCTTC. The full variable domain, with the rest looked up from reference TRBV19 and TRBJ2-1, is DGGITQSPKYLFRKEGQNVTLSCEQNLNHDAMYWYRQDPGQGLRLIYYSQIVNDFQKGDIAEGYSVSREKKESFPLTVTSAQKNPTAFYLCAAQSTSGYNEQFFGPGTRLTVL.

This clone was detected once. This sample includes further DNA sequences coding for the same CDR3. The chain uses TRBV5-1 and TRBJ2-7; D perhaps matches TRBD1 (6 bases). The CDR3 runs 14 residues. Germline values: CDR1 SGHRS, CDR2 YFSETQ. V lost 2 bases and J lost 2, with 11 bases in between. The CDR3 sequence is CASSFRTGTYEQYF. The CDR3 nucleotides read TGCGCCAGCAGCTTCAGAACAGGGACCTACGAGCAGTACTTC.

This clone has a single count. This sequence joins TRBV6-1 and TRBJ2-7; D possibly corresponds to TRBD2 (7 bases). The CDR3 totals 15 residues. Germline loops: CDR1 MNHNS, CDR2 SASEGT. V lost 0 bases and J lost 3, with 12 bases in between. CDR3: CASSEAGGRDYEQYF. The CDR3 nucleotides read TGTGCCAGCAGTGAAGCCGGGGGGCGGGACTACGAGCAGTACTTC.

The DNA for the CDR3 is TGCGCCAGCAGCTTGATCGCGGGAGTTGAGACCCAGTACTTC. It encodes CASSLIAGVETQYF. The V call is TRBV5-1, the J call TRBJ2-5; 7 bases fit TRBD2. V lost 1 base, J lost 5 bases, and 5 bases stayed unmatched. This CDR3 region has 14 residues. Germline V lookup: CDR1 SGHRS, CDR2 YFSETQ.

In this sample, this clone turned up a few times. The chain uses TRBV6-6 and TRBJ2-1; the D gene is possibly TRBD2 (6 bases). This CDR3 is 14 amino acids long. Trimming stripped 0 bases from V and 5 bases from J, with 8 bases between. CDR1 and CDR2 (germline): MNHNY, SVGAGI (reference sequence). The CDR3 nucleotides read TGTGCCAGCAGTTACTCTGGGACTGACAATGAGCAGTTCTTC. This translates into CASSYSGTDNEQFF.

In its sample, this clone was seen a few times. Its ends do not fully match the called genes, so a read error is possible. The chain joins TRBV7-2 to TRBJ2-1; TRBD2 matches at 8 bases. The CDR3 has 14 residues. The germline V gene encodes CDR1 SGHTA and CDR2 FQGNSA. The CDR3 bases are TGTGCCAGCAATCCTCAGACGACTAGCGCACCGTGGGTCTTC. Its protein product is CASNPQTTSAPWVF.